This TCR beta chain derives from a study of OX40 agonist ivuxolimab in advanced cancers. This clone was seen a few times. Clones were sequenced by immunoSEQ multiplex PCR, and TCRdb holds only the in-frame ones, with some missing. The sample lists about 54,000 clones; around 90% were seen once. The CDR3 totals 14 residues. The germline gives CDR1 MNHEY, CDR2 SVGAGI. V gave up 2 bases and J gave up 5 bases, with 7 bases separating them. Sequences were derived from CD4+ or CD8+ T cells sorted from blood, sampled in a trial of the OX40 agonist ivuxolimab. The chain employs TRBV6-5 and TRBJ1-6; perhaps TRBD1 as D (6 bases). The clonotype comes from an adult with an advanced solid tumor such as melanoma, head and neck, liver or kidney cancer. The CDR3: CASSYEGDNSPLHF. In DNA, the CDR3 is TGTGCCAGCAGTTACGAGGGGGATAATTCACCCCTCCACTTT.